This entry lists 25 T cell receptor beta chains sequenced from one sample in a study of blood T cell repertoires in COVID-19. Only in-frame clones appear in the TCRdb table, and some are missing; sequencing was by immunoSEQ multiplex PCR. Found here are some 56,000 clones, under 90% of them singletons; the top ten hold 13%. Sequenced input: peripheral blood. The receptors were sampled from a woman aged 80 or over with acute or convalescent COVID-19.

A single count supports this clone. V is TRBV6-5 and J is TRBJ1-4, with 12 bases matching TRBD1. The CDR3 length is 15 residues. The V gene end was trimmed by 9 bases and the J gene end by 13 bases; junction bases not matched to a gene: 15. Looked up from germline, CDR1 is MNHEY and CDR2 is SVGAGI. CDR3 in amino acids: CASRGQGARWEGLFF. The CDR3 bases are TGTGCCAGTCGGGGACAGGGGGCGCGGTGGGAAGGACTGTTTTTT.

V gene TRBV5-6 combines with J gene TRBJ2-2, with 8 bases matching TRBD2. V lost 2 bases, J lost 6 bases, and 9 bases stayed unmatched. The germline CDR1 and CDR2 sequences are SGHDT and YYEEEE. The CDR3 runs 16 residues. The CDR3: CASSLGVAGTAGELFF. The CDR3 DNA is TGTGCCAGCAGCTTAGGAGTAGCGGGGACGGCCGGGGAGCTGTTTTTT.

V usage is TRBV4-1 and J usage is TRBJ2-5, with a possible D match to TRBD2 (7 bases). The V and J ends lost 1 base and 4 bases respectively, with 10 bases between them. Per germline, CDR1 MGHRA and CDR2 YSYEKL. The CDR3 length is 14 residues. CDR3 bases: TGCGCCAGCAGCCAAGTGCGGGGGCGAGAGACCCAGTACTTC. This gives the protein CASSQVRGRETQYF.

The CDR3 reads CASSQGQGADEQYF. CDR3 bases: TGCGCCAGCAGCCAAGGACAGGGGGCTGACGAGCAGTACTTC. V gene TRBV5-1 combines with J gene TRBJ2-7, with 11 bases identical to TRBD1. The CDR3 extends over 14 amino acids. CDR1 and CDR2 from the germline V gene are SGHRS and YFSETQ. With 4 bases clipped from V and 5 bases from J, the junction kept 5 bases outside the gene matches.

The rearrangement joins TRBV19 to TRBJ1-5; TRBD1 matches 8 bases. With V trimmed by 1 base and J by 5 bases, 4 bases remained unmatched. CDR1 is LNHDA and CDR2 is SQIVND in the germline V gene (reference sequence). This CDR3 comprises 15 residues. CDR3 loop: CASSIATGEDQPQHF. The CDR3 DNA follows: TGTGCCAGTAGTATAGCGACAGGGGAGGATCAGCCCCAGCATTTT.

V and J are TRBV12-5 and TRBJ2-3; 7 nucleotides line up with TRBD1. The V segment lost 5 bases and the J segment 1 base; nucleotides outside the gene matches: 3. The CDR3 extends over 14 amino acids. Germline V gives CDR1 LGHNT, CDR2 FRNRAP. CDR3 sequence: CASGRTGGTDTQYF. CDR3 nucleotide sequence: TGTGCTAGTGGTAGGACAGGAGGCACAGATACGCAGTATTTT.

This sequence joins TRBV19 and TRBJ2-3, with 9 positions matching TRBD1. There are 14 residues in the CDR3. CDR1 is LNHDA, CDR2 SQIVND, per germline (reference sequence). V shed 8 bases and J 5 bases; nucleotides not matched to a gene: 8. The CDR3 DNA reads TGTGCCAGTTCGAACGGACAGGGGAGAGATACGCAGTATTTT. Translating gives CASSNGQGRDTQYF. Looking up the rest from reference TRBV19 and TRBJ2-3 gives the full variable domain: DGGITQSPKYLFRKEGQNVTLSCEQNLNHDAMYWYRQDPGQGLRLIYYSQIVNDFQKGDIAEGYSVSREKKESFPLTVTSAQKNPTAFYLCASSNGQGRDTQYFGPGTRLTVL.

This rearrangement joins TRBV3-1 (or the pseudogene TRBV3-2) to TRBJ1-3; unclear D gene. Germline V gene lookup returns CDR1 LGHDT and CDR2 YNNKEL (reference sequence). This CDR3 comprises 12 residues. Trimming stripped 4 bases from V and 4 bases from J, with 5 bases between. Here the CDR3 reads CASSPIGNTIYF. For the CDR3, the DNA is TGTGCCAGCAGCCCCATCGGAAACACCATATATTTT.

The chain recombines TRBV12-3 or TRBV12-4 with TRBJ1-1; D may be TRBD1 (5 bases). The CDR3 loop spans 13 amino acids. V was shortened by 6 bases and J by 1 base, with 9 bases between the two germline ends. DNA for the CDR3: TGTGCCAGCAGCCAGGGCTGGAACACTGAAGCTTTCTTT. It specifies CASSQGWNTEAFF.

The chain joins TRBV19 to TRBJ2-3, with D possibly being TRBD2 (5 bases). The V end lost 3 bases, the J end lost 8 bases, and 15 bases lay between the germline ends. The CDR3 spans 14 residues. The V gene's germline CDR1 is LNHDA and CDR2 SQIVND (reference sequence). This CDR3 reads CASSMQAGSGTQYF. The CDR3 bases are TGTGCCAGTAGTATGCAGGCGGGCTCAGGTACGCAGTATTTT.

J is TRBJ2-7 and V is TRBV9; 9 bases are a match to TRBD1. The V gene end was trimmed by 4 bases and the J gene end by 3 bases; junction bases not matched to a gene: 5. Germline V lookup: CDR1 SGDLS, CDR2 YYNGEE. The CDR3 loop spans 14 amino acids. The CDR3 reads CASSRGQGNYEQYF. CDR3 DNA sequence: TGTGCCAGCAGCCGGGGACAGGGCAACTACGAGCAGTACTTC.

This clone has only one observation. The chain carries TRBV7-3 and TRBJ1-1; D possibly corresponds to TRBD1 (5 bases). The CDR3 totals 13 residues. In germline, CDR1 is SGHTA, CDR2 FQGTGA. V was shortened by 4 bases and J by 6 bases, with 12 bases between the two germline ends. CDR3 in DNA: TGTGCCAGCAGCTGGAGGGACGGGGCTGAAGCTTTCTTT. Its translation is CASSWRDGAEAFF. Full variable domain (rest looked up from reference TRBV7-3 and TRBJ1-1): GAGVSQTPSNKVTEKGKYVELRCDPISGHTALYWYRQSLGQGPEFLIYFQGTGAADDSGLPNDRFFAVRPEGSVSTLKIQRTERGDSAVYLCASSWRDGAEAFFGQGTRLTVV.

This rearrangement joins TRBV18 to TRBJ1-5, with D uncertain. The V gene's germline CDR1 is KGHSH and CDR2 LQKENI. This CDR3 spans 12 amino acids. The V and J ends lost 2 bases and 9 bases respectively, with 8 bases between them. Here the CDR3 DNA reads TGTGCCAGCTCACCAGGGGAGAGGCCCCAGCATTTT. This translates into CASSPGERPQHF. Looking up the rest from reference TRBV18 and TRBJ1-5 gives the full variable domain: NAGVMQNPRHLVRRRGQEARLRCSPMKGHSHVYWYRQLPEEGLKFMVYLQKENIIDESGMPKERFSAEFPKEGPSILRIQQVVRGDSAAYFCASSPGERPQHFGDGTRLSIL.

The J gene is TRBJ2-1, the V gene TRBV5-1, with D perhaps matching TRBD2 (6 bases). CDR1 and CDR2 from the germline V gene are SGHRS and YFSETQ. Trimming removed 5 bases at V and 9 bases at J, with 18 bases between. This CDR3 spans 14 amino acids. The CDR3 reads CASSSPGRGGEQFF. The DNA of the CDR3 is TGCGCCAGCAGTTCTCCGGGACGGGGAGGTGAGCAGTTCTTC.

The gene calls are TRBV5-1 and TRBJ1-1, with 8 bases identical to TRBD1. Germline trimming cut 3 bases from V and 4 bases from J; bases unmatched to any gene: 5. Germline lookup yields CDR1 SGHRS and CDR2 YFSETQ. The CDR3 has 14 residues. The CDR3 region is CASSSQGAGTEAFF. CDR3 nucleotide sequence: TGCGCCAGCAGCTCGCAGGGGGCGGGCACTGAAGCTTTCTTT. Based on the CDR3 plus reference TRBV5-1 and TRBJ1-1, the full variable domain is KAGVTQTPRYLIKTRGQQVTLSCSPISGHRSVSWYQQTPGQGLQFLFEYFSETQRNKGNFPGRFSGRQFSNSRSEMNVSTLELGDSALYLCASSSQGAGTEAFFGQGTRLTVV.

The chain has TRBV19 and TRBJ2-7, with 7 nucleotides matching TRBD1. The V and J ends lost 5 bases and 3 bases, in that order; junction bases with no gene match: 7. The CDR3 totals 14 residues. The germline CDR1 and CDR2 sequences are LNHDA and SQIVND (reference sequence). CDR3 protein: CASSFRRDSYEQYF. The CDR3 coding sequence is TGTGCCAGTAGTTTTAGACGGGACAGCTACGAGCAGTACTTC.

The chain links TRBV5-4 to TRBJ2-2; TRBD2 aligns across 10 bases. The CDR3 spans 17 residues. Germline V gene lookup returns CDR1 SGHNT and CDR2 YYREEE (reference sequence). The V segment lost 4 bases and the J segment 4 bases; nucleotides outside the gene matches: 10. CDR3 protein: CASSTGPLAGPTGELFF. The CDR3 region has the DNA TGTGCCAGCAGCACCGGACCACTAGCGGGGCCCACCGGGGAGCTGTTTTTT. Using reference TRBV5-4 and TRBJ2-2 for the parts outside the CDR3, the full variable domain is ETGVTQSPTHLIKTRGQQVTLRCSSQSGHNTVSWYQQALGQGPQFIFQYYREEENGRGNFPPRFSGLQFPNYSSELNVNALELDDSALYLCASSTGPLAGPTGELFFGEGSRLTVL.

The chain combines TRBV6-2 or TRBV6-3 with TRBJ1-1; D call uncertain. Germline CDR1 and CDR2: MNHEY and SVGEGT. This CDR3 has 14 amino acids. V was trimmed by 0 bases and J by 1 base, leaving 6 bases between them. DNA for the CDR3: TGTGCCAGCAGTTACTCTTTCGGGAACACTGAAGCTTTCTTT. As protein: CASSYSFGNTEAFF.

V usage is TRBV2 and J usage is TRBJ1-1; the match to TRBD1 covers 7 bases. J was trimmed by 5 bases and V by 2 bases; bases with no gene match: 8. The CDR3 is 15 residues long. Germline CDR1 is SNHLY and CDR2 is FYNNEI. CDR3 sequence: CASSEYRGGVTEAFF. Here the CDR3 DNA reads TGTGCCAGCAGTGAATACAGGGGAGGAGTGACTGAAGCTTTCTTT. The full variable domain, completed using reference TRBV2 and TRBJ1-1, is EPEVTQTPSHQVTQMGQEVILRCVPISNHLYFYWYRQILGQKVEFLVSFYNNEISEKSEIFDDQFSVERPDGSNFTLKIRSTKLEDSAMYFCASSEYRGGVTEAFFGQGTRLTVV.

In this sample, this clone turned up many times. The chain joins TRBV10-3 to TRBJ1-3; TRBD1 matches at 7 bases. The CDR3 loop spans 13 amino acids. The J segment lost 4 bases and the V segment lost 5 bases, leaving 2 bases of the junction unmatched. Germline CDR1 is ENHRY and CDR2 is SYGVKD. CDR3 sequence: CAISRQGGNTIYF. The CDR3 DNA sequence: TGTGCCATCAGTAGACAGGGAGGAAACACCATATATTTT.

The V and J genes are TRBV6-6 and TRBJ1-6; perhaps TRBD1 as D (5 bases). Deletions cut 2 bases from V and 9 bases from J, with 8 bases between. The germline V gene has CDR1 MNHNY and CDR2 SVGAGI (reference sequence). The CDR3 totals 13 residues. In nucleotides, the CDR3 is TGTGCCAGCAGTTACGGGAGGGGTTCACCCCTCCACTTT. Encoded protein: CASSYGRGSPLHF.

The chain links TRBV19 to TRBJ1-2, with D uncertain. The V end lost 3 bases, the J end lost 2 bases, and 16 bases lay between the germline ends. The CDR3 is 16 amino acids. The germline CDR1 and CDR2 sequences are LNHDA and SQIVND (reference sequence). The DNA for the CDR3 is TGTGCCAGTAGTATTTTCCGTGAGGGATGGAACTATGGCTACACCTTC. This gives the protein CASSIFREGWNYGYTF.

The chain carries TRBV24-1 and TRBJ2-7; 8 bases map to TRBD2. V dropped 3 bases and J dropped 0; count of bases not matched to a gene: 9. There are 17 residues in the CDR3. Germline V CDR1 and CDR2: KGHDR, SFDVKD. CDR3 sequence (DNA): TGTGCCACCAGTGATCATCGGGGGGGAGGGAGCTCCTACGAGCAGTACTTC. This encodes CATSDHRGGGSSYEQYF.

The genes are TRBV12-3 or TRBV12-4 and TRBJ1-2; D possibly corresponds to TRBD1 (5 bases). Trimming left V 4 bases short and J 14 bases short, with 17 bases between. The CDR3 runs to 12 residues. The DNA for the CDR3 is TGTGCCAGCAGTTCTCGACAGAGACCGGGTACCTTC. It encodes CASSSRQRPGTF.

This rearrangement joins TRBV15 to TRBJ1-1, with a tentative D call TRBD1 (5 bases). The V gene's germline CDR1 is LNHNV and CDR2 YYDKDF (reference sequence). Trimming pared 0 bases from V and 11 bases from J, leaving 25 bases between. The CDR3 runs to 17 residues. The CDR3 DNA reads TGTGCCACCAGCAGAGATAGCCCACCTAAGGGAGATCGGGGGGCTTTCTTT. Translation: CATSRDSPPKGDRGAFF.